The 19 T cell receptor beta chains listed next were all sequenced from one sample in a study of blood T cell repertoires in COVID-19. The protocol was immunoSEQ multiplex PCR, while the TCRdb copy is restricted to in-frame clones and leaves out a portion. The repertoire holds about 53,000 clones, with 80% to 90% as singletons. What was sequenced was peripheral blood. The receptors were sampled from a man aged 80 or over with acute or convalescent COVID-19.

This clone appeared a few times. The chain has TRBV6-5 and TRBJ2-7, with 9 bases lining up with TRBD2. Germline V gene data show CDR1 as MNHEY and CDR2 as SVGAGI. The V and J ends lost 4 bases and 2 bases, in that order; junction bases with no gene match: 6. This CDR3 region has 15 residues. CDR3 protein: CASSFGGGATYEQYF. CDR3 DNA: TGTGCCAGCAGTTTTGGCGGGGGGGCCACCTACGAGCAGTACTTC.

This chain joins TRBV6-1 and TRBJ2-3; 11 nucleotides line up with TRBD2. The CDR3 loop spans 16 amino acids. V gave up 4 bases and J gave up 4 bases; unmatched junction bases: 7. CDR1 is MNHNS and CDR2 is SASEGT in the germline V gene. CDR3 bases: TGTGCCAGCAGTGTAACCGGGACTAGCGGAGCAGATACGCAGTATTTT. This gives the protein CASSVTGTSGADTQYF.

The genes are TRBV27 and TRBJ1-1; tentatively, D is TRBD1 (6 bases). Trimming removed 2 bases from V and 0 bases from J, with 10 bases in between. CDR1 MNHEY and CDR2 SMNVEV come from the germline V gene (reference sequence). CDR3 size: 15 residues. CDR3 sequence reads: CASSLTGPMNTEAFF. The DNA for the CDR3 is TGTGCCAGCAGTTTAACAGGGCCCATGAACACTGAAGCTTTCTTT.

The J gene is TRBJ2-2, the V gene TRBV24-1; 15 bases agree with TRBD2. V shed 5 bases and J 0 bases; nucleotides not matched to a gene: 9. Germline CDR1 KGHDR, CDR2 SFDVKD. CDR3 size: 20 residues. This CDR3 reads CATSAPSGTSGGSNTGELFF. For the CDR3, the DNA is TGTGCCACCAGTGCCCCTTCCGGGACTAGCGGGGGGTCGAACACCGGGGAGCTGTTTTTT.

The V call is TRBV18, the J call TRBJ2-3, with D perhaps matching TRBD2 (5 bases). CDR3 size: 17 residues. V lost 3 bases and J lost 2, with 18 bases in between. The germline V gene has CDR1 KGHSH and CDR2 LQKENI. The CDR3 region has the DNA TGTGCCAGCTCACCCCTCGAGGTGATAGCGCTCACAGATACGCAGTATTTT. Translation gives CASSPLEVIALTDTQYF.

The V and J genes are TRBV19 and TRBJ2-2; TRBD1 is a possible D gene (5 bases). The CDR3 contains 15 residues. V shed 5 bases and J shed 2 bases, with 12 bases lying between them. Germline loops: CDR1 LNHDA, CDR2 SQIVND (reference sequence). Here the CDR3 reads CASSRMTANTGELFF. The DNA for the CDR3 is TGTGCCAGTAGTCGGATGACAGCTAACACCGGGGAGCTGTTTTTT. The entire variable domain, with the rest obtained from reference TRBV19 and TRBJ2-2, is as follows: DGGITQSPKYLFRKEGQNVTLSCEQNLNHDAMYWYRQDPGQGLRLIYYSQIVNDFQKGDIAEGYSVSREKKESFPLTVTSAQKNPTAFYLCASSRMTANTGELFFGEGSRLTVL.

This chain uses TRBV5-1 with TRBJ1-2; TRBD1 matches at 12 bases. In germline, CDR1 is SGHRS, CDR2 YFSETQ. The CDR3 has 16 residues. The junction had 9 bases not matched to a gene; V was cut back by 3 bases and J by 6 bases. CDR3 region: CASSSYPGQGANGYTF. In DNA, the CDR3 is TGCGCCAGCAGCTCCTATCCGGGACAGGGGGCAAATGGCTACACCTTC.

This chain links TRBV2 with TRBJ2-7; 11 positions agree with TRBD2. V lost 5 bases and J lost 0; bases outside the gene matches: 6. The germline gives CDR1 SNHLY, CDR2 FYNNEI. The CDR3 runs 16 residues. In DNA form, the CDR3 reads TGTGCCAGCAGTCCGACTAGCGGGACGAGCTCCTACGAGCAGTACTTC. Protein sequence: CASSPTSGTSSYEQYF.

The V gene is TRBV19, the J gene TRBJ1-1, with 9 bases matching TRBD1. With 5 bases clipped from V and 1 base from J, the junction kept 8 bases outside the gene matches. The CDR3 contains 16 residues. Germline V gives CDR1 LNHDA, CDR2 SQIVND (reference sequence). The CDR3 bases are TGTGCCAGTAGTGACGGACAGGGGAGAACGAACACTGAAGCTTTCTTT. As protein: CASSDGQGRTNTEAFF. Together with reference TRBV19 and TRBJ1-1, the CDR3 gives the full variable domain: DGGITQSPKYLFRKEGQNVTLSCEQNLNHDAMYWYRQDPGQGLRLIYYSQIVNDFQKGDIAEGYSVSREKKESFPLTVTSAQKNPTAFYLCASSDGQGRTNTEAFFGQGTRLTVV.

This clone was counted a single time. A read error may produce the germline difference seen at one junction end. The rearrangement uses TRBV10-2 and TRBJ2-1, with TRBD2 matching over 9 bases. CDR3 size: 13 residues. Germline V gives CDR1 WSHSY, CDR2 SAAADI. CDR3 region: CASTERGDNEQFF. In DNA form, the CDR3 reads TGCGCCAGCACTGAGCGGGGGGACAATGAGCAGTTCTTC.

This clone has just one count. V gene TRBV7-6 combines with J gene TRBJ1-2, with 7 bases fitting TRBD1. CDR1 is SGHVS and CDR2 is FNYEAQ in the germline V gene. The CDR3 loop spans 15 amino acids. V lost 1 base to trimming and J lost 11 bases; unmatched junction nucleotides: 13. The CDR3 nucleotides are TGTGCCAGCAGCTTAGGAGCTGGACAGGCCGGGGGATACACCTTC. Its protein is CASSLGAGQAGGYTF.

This chain joins TRBV19 and TRBJ1-5, with D tentatively TRBD1 (5 bases). Trimming shortened V by 1 base and J by 2 bases, and 9 bases separated the two germline ends. Germline lookup yields CDR1 LNHDA and CDR2 SQIVND (reference sequence). This CDR3 has 15 residues. This CDR3 is CASSIGGWGNQPQHF. CDR3 nucleotides: TGTGCCAGTAGTATAGGGGGCTGGGGCAATCAGCCCCAGCATTTT.

This clone was observed once. The chain couples TRBV19 to TRBJ2-3; 11 nucleotides align to TRBD2. The ends lost 2 bases at V and 5 bases at J; junction bases unmatched: 3. Germline CDR1 and CDR2: LNHDA and SQIVND (reference sequence). The CDR3 is made up of 15 amino acids. The CDR3 nucleotides read TGTGCCAGTAGTATACTAGCGGGGGGCGAAGATACGCAGTATTTT. Encoded protein: CASSILAGGEDTQYF.

V is TRBV7-2 and J is TRBJ1-2; 11 bases line up with TRBD1. Germline CDR1 is SGHTA and CDR2 is FQGNSA. Trimming removed 5 bases from V and 4 bases from J; junction bases left unmatched: 9. This CDR3 has 16 residues. The CDR3 reads CASSPRTGGQSYGYTF. Here the CDR3 DNA reads TGTGCCAGCAGCCCGAGGACAGGGGGCCAAAGCTATGGCTACACCTTC.

The genes are TRBV14 and TRBJ2-5; TRBD2 matches 7 bases. V shed 2 bases, J shed 2 bases, and the junction held 2 bases outside the gene matches. The CDR3 runs 14 residues. CDR1 and CDR2 from the germline V gene are SGHDN and FVKESK. The CDR3 is CASSQTAGQETQYF. The CDR3 region has the DNA TGTGCCAGCAGCCAAACAGCGGGGCAAGAGACCCAGTACTTC.

The rearrangement links TRBV7-8 to TRBJ2-3, with 8 bases that match TRBD2. CDR1 and CDR2 from the germline V gene are SGHVS and FQNEAQ. The V segment lost 1 base and the J segment 0 bases; nucleotides outside the gene matches: 3. CDR3 size: 16 residues. The CDR3 bases are TGTGCCAGCAGCTTAGTGAGCGGGAGTAGCACAGATACGCAGTATTTT. It specifies CASSLVSGSSTDTQYF.

The gene calls are TRBV25-1 and TRBJ1-6; D is undetermined. CDR1 MGHDK and CDR2 SYGVNS come from the germline V gene. Trimming took off 5 bases at V and 0 bases at J, with 14 bases between the two ends. CDR3 length: 17 amino acids. CDR3 sequence: CASSMRTGISYNSPLHF. The CDR3 region has the DNA TGTGCCAGCAGTATGCGGACGGGAATCTCCTATAATTCACCCCTCCACTTT.

The chain couples TRBV18 to TRBJ1-1; TRBD1 matches 10 bases. V lost 6 bases to trimming and J lost 6 bases; unmatched junction nucleotides: 4. In germline, CDR1 is KGHSH, CDR2 LQKENI. The CDR3 contains 13 residues. Here the CDR3 reads CASSGTGVPEAFF. The CDR3 bases are TGTGCCAGCTCGGGGACAGGGGTACCTGAAGCTTTCTTT.

The chain combines TRBV3-1 (or the pseudogene TRBV3-2) with TRBJ2-5, with 9 bases that match TRBD1. Per germline, CDR1 LGHDT and CDR2 YNNKEL (reference sequence). The CDR3 runs 16 residues. V gave up 4 bases and J gave up 3 bases; unmatched junction bases: 9. The chain's CDR3 is CASSLRQGGRKETQYF. The CDR3 DNA follows: TGTGCCAGCAGCCTTAGACAGGGGGGGAGGAAAGAGACCCAGTACTTC.